These 9 T cell receptor beta chains share one sample of origin, sequenced in a study of T-cell reconstitution after alpha-beta-depleted transplantation in children. Construction of the TCRbeta library involved unique molecular identifiers. TCRdb redid the calling of the PCR reads with MiXCR, one entry per CDR3 protein. Of approximately 640,000 distinct CDR3 sequences in the sample, 16% were seen once. This specimen consisted of PBMCs from the stem cell graft donor, obtained from the stem cell graft. These receptors were taken from a human donor who donated a stem cell graft to a child with acute myeloid leukemia.

This clonotype showed up just a few times. The CDR3 nucleotides read TGTGCCATCAGTGGTCAGGGGAGATCAGATACGCAGTATTTT. Amino acid sequence: CAISGQGRSDTQYF. The chain is built from TRBV10-3 and TRBJ2-3; a weak D match, TRBD1 (6 bases). CDR1 is ENHRY, CDR2 SYGVKD, per germline. Trimming left V 4 bases short and J 4 bases short, with 12 bases between. This CDR3 has 14 residues.

This clonotype occurred many times. The chain has TRBV5-6 and TRBJ2-7; 8 bases line up with TRBD1. Germline values: CDR1 SGHDT, CDR2 YYEEEE. This CDR3 region has 15 residues. With V trimmed by 3 bases and J by 0 bases, 5 bases remained unmatched. The CDR3 reads CASSSGTGRSYEQYV. The CDR3 nucleotides read TGTGCCAGCAGCTCCGGGACAGGCCGCTCCTACGAGCAGTACGTC.

In its sample, this clonotype was seen a few times. This chain joins TRBV20-1 and TRBJ2-3; D gene uncertain. The germline gives CDR1 DFQATT, CDR2 SNEGSKA (reference sequence). Trimming removed 0 bases from V and 5 bases from J, with 6 bases in between. The CDR3 has 12 residues. The CDR3 DNA sequence: TGCAGTGCTAGAGATCGGTTAGATACGCAGTATTTT. This translates into CSARDRLDTQYF.

This clonotype has a count of ten or more. The chain links TRBV4-1 to TRBJ2-1; D remains unclear. Trimming shortened V by 0 bases and J by 6 bases, and 6 bases separated the two germline ends. This CDR3 comprises 13 residues. Germline-derived CDR1 and CDR2 are MGHRA and YSYEKL. CDR3 DNA: TGCGCCAGCAGCCAAGATAGGAGCAATGAGCAGTTCTTC. This gives the protein CASSQDRSNEQFF.

The V and J genes are TRBV11-3 and TRBJ2-1, with 9 bases matching TRBD2. The CDR3 consists of 17 residues. In germline, CDR1 is SGHNT, CDR2 YENEEA. Losses at the gene ends were 0 bases for V and 7 bases for J; bases not matched to a gene: 10. CDR3 bases: TGTGCCAGCAGCTTAGATGGAGGGGTGACTAGCGGTAATGAGCAGTTCTTC. The encoded protein is CASSLDGGVTSGNEQFF. Full variable domain (rest looked up from reference TRBV11-3 and TRBJ2-1): EAGVVQSPRYKIIEKKQPVAFWCNPISGHNTLYWYLQNLGQGPELLIRYENEEAVDDSQLPKDRFSAERLKGVDSTLKIQPAELGDSAVYLCASSLDGGVTSGNEQFFGPGTRLTVL.

The V gene is TRBV28, the J gene TRBJ2-4; possibly TRBD1 or TRBD2 for D (5 bases each). The CDR3 is 21 residues long. Per germline, CDR1 MDHEN and CDR2 SYDVKM. V gave up 6 bases and J gave up 1 base, with 31 bases separating them. The DNA for the CDR3 is TGTGCCAGCAGCTCCTTCCGGACGGGGCAGTTCTTCATCTGGGCCAAAAACATTCAGTACTTC. This codes for CASSSFRTGQFFIWAKNIQYF.

Ten or more counts support this clonotype. This chain links TRBV7-9 with TRBJ1-1; 9 nucleotides align to TRBD1. The junction had 3 bases not matched to a gene; V was cut back by 4 bases and J by 3 bases. The CDR3 contains 14 residues. Germline V lookup: CDR1 SEHNR, CDR2 FQNEAQ (reference sequence). CDR3 sequence: CASSWGQGDTEAFF. As DNA, the CDR3 is TGTGCCAGCAGCTGGGGACAGGGTGACACTGAAGCTTTCTTT.

This clonotype occurred many times. The chain joins TRBV29-1 to TRBJ2-1, with 10 bases that match TRBD1. Germline V lookup: CDR1 SQVTM, CDR2 ANQGSEA. The ends lost 7 bases at V and 5 bases at J; junction bases unmatched: 5. The CDR3 consists of 13 residues. The CDR3 loop is CSGWDRGHNEQFF. The CDR3 coding sequence is TGCAGCGGGTGGGACAGGGGACACAATGAGCAGTTCTTC.

This sequence joins TRBV7-9 and TRBJ2-1, with 7 nucleotides matching TRBD2. The CDR3 is 16 residues long. Trimming cost V 5 bases and J 9 bases; bases outside gene matches: 16. Germline CDR1 SEHNR, CDR2 FQNEAQ (reference sequence). For the CDR3, the DNA is TGTGCCAGCAGCCAGCCCTCGACTAGCACCCGGCTTGAGCAGTTCTTC. Its protein product is CASSQPSTSTRLEQFF.